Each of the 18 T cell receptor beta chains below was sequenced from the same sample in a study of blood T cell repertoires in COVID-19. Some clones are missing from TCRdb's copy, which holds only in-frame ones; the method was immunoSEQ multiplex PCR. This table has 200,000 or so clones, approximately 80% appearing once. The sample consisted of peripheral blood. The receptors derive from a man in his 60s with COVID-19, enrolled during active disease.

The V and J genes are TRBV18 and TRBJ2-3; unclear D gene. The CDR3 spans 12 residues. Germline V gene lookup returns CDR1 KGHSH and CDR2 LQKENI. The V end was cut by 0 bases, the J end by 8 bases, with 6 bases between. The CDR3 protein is CASSPPTGTQYF. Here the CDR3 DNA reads TGTGCCAGCTCACCACCTACCGGTACGCAGTATTTT. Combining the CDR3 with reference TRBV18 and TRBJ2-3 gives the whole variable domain NAGVMQNPRHLVRRRGQEARLRCSPMKGHSHVYWYRQLPEEGLKFMVYLQKENIIDESGMPKERFSAEFPKEGPSILRIQQVVRGDSAAYFCASSPPTGTQYFGPGTRLTVL.

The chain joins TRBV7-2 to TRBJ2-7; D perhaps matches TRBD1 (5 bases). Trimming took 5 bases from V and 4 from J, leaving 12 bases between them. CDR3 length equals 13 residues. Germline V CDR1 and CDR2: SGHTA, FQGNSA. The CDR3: CASSRQGGYEQYF. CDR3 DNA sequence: TGTGCCAGCAGCCGCCAGGGTGGATACGAGCAGTACTTC.

The CDR3, as DNA: TGTGCCAGCATGAGGGTCAATGAGCAGTTCTTC. This gives the protein CASMRVNEQFF. The chain couples TRBV2 to TRBJ2-1; maybe TRBD2 (5 bases). The CDR3 totals 11 residues. CDR1 is SNHLY, CDR2 FYNNEI, per germline. The ends were cut back, 7 bases at V and 6 bases at J, with 7 bases in the middle.

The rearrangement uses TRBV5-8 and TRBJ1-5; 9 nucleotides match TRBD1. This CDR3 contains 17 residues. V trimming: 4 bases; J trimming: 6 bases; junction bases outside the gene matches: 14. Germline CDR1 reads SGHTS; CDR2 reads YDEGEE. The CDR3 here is CASSTRTGVDSPQPQHF. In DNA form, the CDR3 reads TGTGCCAGCAGCACCCGGACAGGGGTAGACTCCCCTCAGCCCCAGCATTTT.

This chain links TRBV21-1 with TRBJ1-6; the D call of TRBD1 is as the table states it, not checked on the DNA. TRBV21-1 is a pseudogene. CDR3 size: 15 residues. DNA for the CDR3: TGTGCCAGCAGCAAAGGGGGGACAGGGGGTTCACCCCTCCACTTT. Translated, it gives CASSKGGTGGSPLHF.

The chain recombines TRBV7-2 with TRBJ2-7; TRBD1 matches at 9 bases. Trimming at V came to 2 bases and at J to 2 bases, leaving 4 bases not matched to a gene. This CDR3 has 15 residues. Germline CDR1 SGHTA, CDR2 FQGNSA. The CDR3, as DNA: TGTGCCAGCAGCTTAATTGGGACAGGGCCCTACGAGCAGTACTTC. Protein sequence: CASSLIGTGPYEQYF.

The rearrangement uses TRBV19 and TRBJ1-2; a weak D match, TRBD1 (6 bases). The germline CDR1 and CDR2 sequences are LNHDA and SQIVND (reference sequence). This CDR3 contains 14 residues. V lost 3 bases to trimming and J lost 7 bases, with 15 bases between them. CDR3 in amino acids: CASSILGQVVGYTF. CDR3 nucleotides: TGTGCCAGTAGTATCCTGGGACAAGTCGTTGGCTACACCTTC.

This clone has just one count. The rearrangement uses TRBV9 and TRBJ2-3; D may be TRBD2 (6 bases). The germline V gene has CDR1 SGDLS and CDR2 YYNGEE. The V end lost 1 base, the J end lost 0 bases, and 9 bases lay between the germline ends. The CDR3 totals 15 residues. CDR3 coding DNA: TGTGCCAGCAGCGTATATCGGGGGAGCACAGATACGCAGTATTTT. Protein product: CASSVYRGSTDTQYF.

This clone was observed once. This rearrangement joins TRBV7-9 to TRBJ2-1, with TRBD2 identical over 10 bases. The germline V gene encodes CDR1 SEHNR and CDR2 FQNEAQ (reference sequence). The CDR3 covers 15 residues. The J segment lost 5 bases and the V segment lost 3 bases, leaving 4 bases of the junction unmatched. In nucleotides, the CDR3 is TGTGCCAGCAGCTTCCAGCGGGAGGGCCACAATGAGCAGTTCTTC. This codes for CASSFQREGHNEQFF.

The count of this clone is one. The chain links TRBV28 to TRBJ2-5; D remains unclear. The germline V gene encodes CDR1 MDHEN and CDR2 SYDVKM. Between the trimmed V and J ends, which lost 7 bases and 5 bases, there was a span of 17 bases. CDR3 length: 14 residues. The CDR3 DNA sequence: TGTGCCAGCATCTTAGCTGGTCCCGGGGAGACCCAGTACTTC. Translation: CASILAGPGETQYF.

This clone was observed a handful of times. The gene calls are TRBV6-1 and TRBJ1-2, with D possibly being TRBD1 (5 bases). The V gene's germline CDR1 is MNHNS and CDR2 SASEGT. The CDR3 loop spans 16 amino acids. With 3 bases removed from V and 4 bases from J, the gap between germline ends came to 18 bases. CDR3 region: CASSDAPGRVIYGYTF. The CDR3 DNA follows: TGTGCCAGCAGTGACGCCCCGGGCAGGGTCATCTATGGCTACACCTTC.

The CDR3 nucleotides are TGTGCCAGCAGCTTGGGGACTAGCGGGAGCACAGATACGCAGTATTTT. Encoded protein: CASSLGTSGSTDTQYF. The V and J genes are TRBV5-4 and TRBJ2-3, with 11 nucleotides matching TRBD2. With 0 bases clipped from V and 0 bases from J, the junction kept 0 bases outside the gene matches. CDR1 is SGHNT, CDR2 YYREEE, per germline (reference sequence). The CDR3 length is 16 residues.

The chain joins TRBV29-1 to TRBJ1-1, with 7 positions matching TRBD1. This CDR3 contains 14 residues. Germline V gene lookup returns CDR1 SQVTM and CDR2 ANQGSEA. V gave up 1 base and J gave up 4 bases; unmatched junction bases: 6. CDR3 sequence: CSVEVRGQSTEAFF. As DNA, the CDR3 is TGCAGCGTTGAAGTCAGGGGACAGAGCACTGAAGCTTTCTTT.

The CDR3 DNA reads as TGTGCCAGCAGTTATTTGCGGGGGAACACAGATACGCAGTATTTT. This sequence encodes CASSYLRGNTDTQYF. This chain joins TRBV6-5 and TRBJ2-3; 7 bases are shared with TRBD2. Germline CDR1 MNHEY, CDR2 SVGAGI. With 3 bases clipped from V and 2 bases from J, the junction kept 5 bases outside the gene matches. The CDR3 sequence is 15 residues long.

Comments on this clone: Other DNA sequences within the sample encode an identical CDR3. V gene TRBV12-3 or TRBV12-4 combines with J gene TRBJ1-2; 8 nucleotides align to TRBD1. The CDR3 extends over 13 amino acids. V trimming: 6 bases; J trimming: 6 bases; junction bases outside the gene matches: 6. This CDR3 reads CASRTTGGDGYTF. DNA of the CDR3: TGTGCCAGCAGAACCACAGGGGGAGATGGCTACACCTTC.

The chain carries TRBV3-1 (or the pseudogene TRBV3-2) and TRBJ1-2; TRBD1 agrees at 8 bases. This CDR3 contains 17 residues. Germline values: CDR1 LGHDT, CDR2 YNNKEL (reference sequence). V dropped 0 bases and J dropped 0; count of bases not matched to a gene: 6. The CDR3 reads CASSQDRGRTANYGYTF. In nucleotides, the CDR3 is TGTGCCAGCAGCCAAGACAGGGGGCGTACGGCTAACTATGGCTACACCTTC.

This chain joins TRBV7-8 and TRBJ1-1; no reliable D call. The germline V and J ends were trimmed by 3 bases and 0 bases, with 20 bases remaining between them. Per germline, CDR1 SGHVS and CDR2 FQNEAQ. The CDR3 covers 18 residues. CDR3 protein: CASSFAHRTPKMNTEAFF. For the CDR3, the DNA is TGTGCCAGCAGCTTCGCTCACAGAACCCCTAAGATGAACACTGAAGCTTTCTTT.

The CDR3 sequence is CATSDFSGGSRDEQFF. DNA of the CDR3: TGTGCCACCAGTGATTTTAGCGGCGGGAGTAGGGATGAGCAGTTCTTC. This chain connects TRBV24-1 to TRBJ2-1, with 7 bases fitting TRBD2. Trimming took 1 base from V and 8 from J; bases not matched to a gene: 10. The CDR3 runs 16 residues. Germline-derived CDR1 and CDR2 are KGHDR and SFDVKD.